This entry features one T cell receptor beta chain sequence. What it binds is not known. These data originate in a study of cytomegalovirus exposure and HLA in healthy donors. About the study: Among approximately 400 genotyped donors, approximately 80% fell in the Caucasian-associated ancestry cluster. Study-level findings and limits: Reports indicate that TCR beta sequences accurately predicted the HLA-A and HLA-B alleles of most subjects. Rarity characterized most TCR sequences, yet some public TCRs appeared in many donors.

PCR used 60 Vbeta primers and 13 Jbeta primers. This table comes from immunoSEQ multiplex PCR, and its TCRdb copy is limited to in-frame clones, with some not included. The table shows fewer than 150,000 clones, with 80% occurring only once. Trimming took 1 base from V and 2 from J, leaving 14 bases between them. Germline CDR1 and CDR2: LNHNV and YYDKDF (reference sequence). This CDR3 contains 16 residues. Sequencing was done on a sample of PBMCs. The origin of this receptor is a female donor in good health and CMV-seropositive. V and J are TRBV15 and TRBJ1-1, with D possibly being TRBD1 (5 bases). CDR3 in amino acids: CATSRGSTAPNTEAFF. CDR3 coding DNA: TGTGCCACCAGCAGAGGTTCGACAGCGCCCAACACTGAAGCTTTCTTT. The whole variable domain, filled in from reference TRBV15 and TRBJ1-1, reads DAMVIQNPRYQVTQFGKPVTLSCSQTLNHNVMYWYQQKSSQAPKLLFHYYDKDFNNEADTPDNFQSRRPNTSFCFLDIRSPGLGDTAMYLCATSRGSTAPNTEAFFGQGTRLTVV.